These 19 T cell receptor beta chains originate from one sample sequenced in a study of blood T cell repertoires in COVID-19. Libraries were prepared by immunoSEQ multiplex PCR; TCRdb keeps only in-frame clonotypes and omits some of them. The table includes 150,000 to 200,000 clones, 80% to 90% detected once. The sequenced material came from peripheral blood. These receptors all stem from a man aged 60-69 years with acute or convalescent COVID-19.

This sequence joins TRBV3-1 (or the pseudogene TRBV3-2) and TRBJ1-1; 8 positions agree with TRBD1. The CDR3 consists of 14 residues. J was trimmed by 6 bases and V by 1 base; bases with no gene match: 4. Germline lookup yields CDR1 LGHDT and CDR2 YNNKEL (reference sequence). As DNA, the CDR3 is TGTGCCAGCAGCCAAGCCGGACAGGGAGCTGAAGCTTTCTTT. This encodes CASSQAGQGAEAFF.

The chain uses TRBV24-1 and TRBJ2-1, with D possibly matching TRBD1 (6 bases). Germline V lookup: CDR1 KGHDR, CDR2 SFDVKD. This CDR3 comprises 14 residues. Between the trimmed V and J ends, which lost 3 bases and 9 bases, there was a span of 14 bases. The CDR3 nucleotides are TGTGCCACCAGTGATAGGACAGCCCTCGGTGAGCAGTTCTTC. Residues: CATSDRTALGEQFF.

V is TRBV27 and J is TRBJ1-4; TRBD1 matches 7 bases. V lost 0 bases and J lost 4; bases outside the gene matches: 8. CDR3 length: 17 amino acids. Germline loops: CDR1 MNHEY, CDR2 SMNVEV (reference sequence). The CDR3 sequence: CASSLSLGDSFNEKLFF. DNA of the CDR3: TGTGCCAGCAGTTTATCGCTGGGGGACAGCTTTAATGAAAAACTGTTTTTT.

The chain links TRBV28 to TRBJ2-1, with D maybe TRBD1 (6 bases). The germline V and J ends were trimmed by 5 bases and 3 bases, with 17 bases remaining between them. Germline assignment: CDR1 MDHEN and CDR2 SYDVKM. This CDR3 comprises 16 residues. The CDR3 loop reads CASSPDRGEGYNEQFF. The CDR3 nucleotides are TGTGCCAGCAGTCCGGACAGAGGAGAGGGCTACAATGAGCAGTTCTTC.

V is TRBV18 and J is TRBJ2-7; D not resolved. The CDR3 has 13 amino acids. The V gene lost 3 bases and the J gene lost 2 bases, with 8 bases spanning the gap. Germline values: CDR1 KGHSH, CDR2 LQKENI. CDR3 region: CASSPPVTYEQYF. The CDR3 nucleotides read TGTGCCAGCTCACCCCCGGTGACCTACGAGCAGTACTTC.

The CDR3: CASSLAGSWYNEQFF. The CDR3 DNA reads TGTGCCAGCAGCTTAGCCGGGTCTTGGTACAATGAGCAGTTCTTC. This rearrangement joins TRBV11-2 to TRBJ2-1; no definite D call. The CDR3 extends over 15 amino acids. Germline V gene lookup returns CDR1 SGHAT and CDR2 FQNNGV. The V end was cut by 1 base, the J end by 4 bases, with 11 bases between. The full variable domain, rest sourced from reference TRBV11-2 and TRBJ2-1, is EAGVAQSPRYKIIEKRQSVAFWCNPISGHATLYWYQQILGQGPKLLIQFQNNGVVDDSQLPKDRFSAERLKGVDSTLKIQPAKLEDSAVYLCASSLAGSWYNEQFFGPGTRLTVL.

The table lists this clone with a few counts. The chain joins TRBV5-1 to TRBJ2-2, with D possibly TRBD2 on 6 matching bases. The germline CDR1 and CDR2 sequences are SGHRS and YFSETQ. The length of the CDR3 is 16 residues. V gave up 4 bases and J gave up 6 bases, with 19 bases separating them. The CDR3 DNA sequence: TGCGCCAGCAGCGTCCCGAAGACTAGAGTCCCCGGGGAGCTGTTTTTT. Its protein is CASSVPKTRVPGELFF.

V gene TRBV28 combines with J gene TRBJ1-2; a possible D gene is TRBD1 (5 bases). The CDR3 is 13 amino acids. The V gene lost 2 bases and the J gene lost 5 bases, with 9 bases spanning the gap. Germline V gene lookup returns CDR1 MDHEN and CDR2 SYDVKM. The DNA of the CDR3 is TGTGCCAGCAGTTTAATCAGGGCTTATGGCTACACCTTC. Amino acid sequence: CASSLIRAYGYTF.

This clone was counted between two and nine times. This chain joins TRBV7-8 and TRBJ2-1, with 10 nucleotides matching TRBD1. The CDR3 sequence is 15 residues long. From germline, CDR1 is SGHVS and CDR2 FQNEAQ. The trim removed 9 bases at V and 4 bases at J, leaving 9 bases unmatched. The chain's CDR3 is CASKMPGQGYNEQFF. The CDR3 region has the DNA TGTGCCAGTAAGATGCCGGGACAGGGGTACAATGAGCAGTTCTTC.

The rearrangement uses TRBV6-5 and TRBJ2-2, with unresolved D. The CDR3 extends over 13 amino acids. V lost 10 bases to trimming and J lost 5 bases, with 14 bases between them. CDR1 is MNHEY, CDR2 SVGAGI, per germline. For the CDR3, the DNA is TGTGCCACCTCAAAAGAGAGTACCGGGGAGCTGTTTTTT. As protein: CATSKESTGELFF.

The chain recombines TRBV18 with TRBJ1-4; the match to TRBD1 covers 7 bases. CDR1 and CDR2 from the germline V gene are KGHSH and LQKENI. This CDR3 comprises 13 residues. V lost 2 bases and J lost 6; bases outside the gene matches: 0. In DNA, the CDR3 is TGTGCCAGCTCACCAGGGACAGATGAAAAACTGTTTTTT. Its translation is CASSPGTDEKLFF. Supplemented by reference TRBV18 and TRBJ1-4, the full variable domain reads NAGVMQNPRHLVRRRGQEARLRCSPMKGHSHVYWYRQLPEEGLKFMVYLQKENIIDESGMPKERFSAEFPKEGPSILRIQQVVRGDSAAYFCASSPGTDEKLFFGSGTQLSVL.

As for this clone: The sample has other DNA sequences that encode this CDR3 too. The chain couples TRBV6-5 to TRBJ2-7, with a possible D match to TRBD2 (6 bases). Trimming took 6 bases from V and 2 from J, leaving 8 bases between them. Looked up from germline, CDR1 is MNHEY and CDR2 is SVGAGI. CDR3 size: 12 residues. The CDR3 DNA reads TGTGCCAGCAGGGGAGGAACCTACGAGCAGTACTTC. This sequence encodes CASRGGTYEQYF.

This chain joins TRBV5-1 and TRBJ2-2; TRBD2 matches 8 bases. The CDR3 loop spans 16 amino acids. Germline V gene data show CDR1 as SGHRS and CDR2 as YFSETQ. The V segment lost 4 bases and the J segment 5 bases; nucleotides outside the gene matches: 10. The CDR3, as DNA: TGCGCCAGCAGCAACTCCGGGGGGGCTCTAACCGGGGAGCTGTTTTTT. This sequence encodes CASSNSGGALTGELFF.

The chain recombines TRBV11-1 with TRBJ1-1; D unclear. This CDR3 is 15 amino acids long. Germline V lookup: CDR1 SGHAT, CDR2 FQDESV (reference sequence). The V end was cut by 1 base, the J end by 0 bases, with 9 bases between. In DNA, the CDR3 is TGTGCCAGCAGCTTAGTAGCTGTTATGAACACTGAAGCTTTCTTT. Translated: CASSLVAVMNTEAFF.

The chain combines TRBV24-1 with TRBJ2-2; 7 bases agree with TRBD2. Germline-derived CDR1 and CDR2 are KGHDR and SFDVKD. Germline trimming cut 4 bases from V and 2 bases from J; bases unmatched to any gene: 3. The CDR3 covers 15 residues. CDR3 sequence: CATSEGLGNTGELFF. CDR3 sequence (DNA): TGTGCCACCAGTGAAGGACTAGGTAACACCGGGGAGCTGTTTTTT.

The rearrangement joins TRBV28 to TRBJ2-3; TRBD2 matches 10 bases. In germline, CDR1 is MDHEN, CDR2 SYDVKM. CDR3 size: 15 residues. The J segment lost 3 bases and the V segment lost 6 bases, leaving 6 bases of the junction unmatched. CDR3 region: CASREAGGWTDTQYF. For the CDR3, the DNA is TGTGCCAGCAGGGAAGCGGGAGGGTGGACAGATACGCAGTATTTT.

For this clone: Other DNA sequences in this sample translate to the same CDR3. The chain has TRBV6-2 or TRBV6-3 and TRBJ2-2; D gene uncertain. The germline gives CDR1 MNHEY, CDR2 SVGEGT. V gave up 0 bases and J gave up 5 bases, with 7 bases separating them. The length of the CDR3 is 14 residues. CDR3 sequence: CASSYSRGTGELFF. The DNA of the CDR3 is TGTGCCAGCAGTTACTCGAGAGGAACCGGGGAGCTGTTTTTT.

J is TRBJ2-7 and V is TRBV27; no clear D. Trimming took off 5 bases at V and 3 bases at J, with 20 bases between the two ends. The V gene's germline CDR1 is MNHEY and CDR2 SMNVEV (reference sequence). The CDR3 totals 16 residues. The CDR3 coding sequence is TGTGCCAGCAGTCCCTCGGTCACGTTATTAGTCTACGAGCAGTACTTC. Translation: CASSPSVTLLVYEQYF.

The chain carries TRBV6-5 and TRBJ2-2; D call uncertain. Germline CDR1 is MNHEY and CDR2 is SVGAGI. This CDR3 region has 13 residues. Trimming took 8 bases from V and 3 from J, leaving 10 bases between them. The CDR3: CASHGEHTGELFF. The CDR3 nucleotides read TGTGCCAGCCACGGAGAGCACACCGGGGAGCTGTTTTTT.